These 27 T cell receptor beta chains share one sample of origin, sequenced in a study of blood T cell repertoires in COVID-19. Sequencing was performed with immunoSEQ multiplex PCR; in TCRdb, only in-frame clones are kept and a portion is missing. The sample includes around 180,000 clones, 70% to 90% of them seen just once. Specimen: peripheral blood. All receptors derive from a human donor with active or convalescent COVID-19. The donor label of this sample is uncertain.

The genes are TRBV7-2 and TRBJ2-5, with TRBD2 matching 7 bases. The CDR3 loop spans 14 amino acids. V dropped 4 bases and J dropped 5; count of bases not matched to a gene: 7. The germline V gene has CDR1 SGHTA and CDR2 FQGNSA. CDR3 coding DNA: TGTGCCAGCAGCTCAGTAGCGGGTGGGGAGACCCAGTACTTC. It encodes CASSSVAGGETQYF. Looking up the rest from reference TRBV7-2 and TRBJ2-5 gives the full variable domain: GAGVSQSPSNKVTEKGKDVELRCDPISGHTALYWYRQSLGQGLEFLIYFQGNSAPDKSGLPSDRFSAERTGGSVSTLTIQRTQQEDSAVYLCASSSVAGGETQYFGPGTRLLVL.

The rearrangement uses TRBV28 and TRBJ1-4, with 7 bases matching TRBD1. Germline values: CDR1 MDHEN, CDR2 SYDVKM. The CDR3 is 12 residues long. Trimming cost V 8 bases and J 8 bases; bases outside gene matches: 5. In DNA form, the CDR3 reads TGTGCCAGCTCAGGGGGACGGGAAAAACTGTTTTTT. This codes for CASSGGREKLFF. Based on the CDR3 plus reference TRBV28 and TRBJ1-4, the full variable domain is DVKVTQSSRYLVKRTGEKVFLECVQDMDHENMFWYRQDPGLGLRLIYFSYDVKMKEKGDIPEGYSVSREKKERFSLILESASTNQTSMYLCASSGGREKLFFGSGTQLSVL.

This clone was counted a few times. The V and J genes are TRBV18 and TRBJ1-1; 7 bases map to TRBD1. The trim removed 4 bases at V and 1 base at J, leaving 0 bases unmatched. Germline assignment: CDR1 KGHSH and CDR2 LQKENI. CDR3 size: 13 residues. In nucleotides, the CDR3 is TGTGCCAGCTCACAGGGGGCGAACACTGAAGCTTTCTTT. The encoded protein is CASSQGANTEAFF.

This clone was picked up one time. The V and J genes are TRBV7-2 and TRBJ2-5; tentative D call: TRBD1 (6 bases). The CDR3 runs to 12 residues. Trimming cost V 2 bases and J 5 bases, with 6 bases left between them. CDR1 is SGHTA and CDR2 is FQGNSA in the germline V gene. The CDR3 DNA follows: TGTGCCAGCAGCTTACAGGGGGAGACCCAGTACTTC. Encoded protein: CASSLQGETQYF.

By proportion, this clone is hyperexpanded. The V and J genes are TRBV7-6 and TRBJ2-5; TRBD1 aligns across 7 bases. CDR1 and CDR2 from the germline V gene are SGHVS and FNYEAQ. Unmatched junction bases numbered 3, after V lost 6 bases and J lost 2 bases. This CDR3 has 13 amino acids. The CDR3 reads CASSGTEQETQYF. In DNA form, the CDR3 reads TGTGCCAGCAGTGGGACAGAGCAAGAGACCCAGTACTTC.

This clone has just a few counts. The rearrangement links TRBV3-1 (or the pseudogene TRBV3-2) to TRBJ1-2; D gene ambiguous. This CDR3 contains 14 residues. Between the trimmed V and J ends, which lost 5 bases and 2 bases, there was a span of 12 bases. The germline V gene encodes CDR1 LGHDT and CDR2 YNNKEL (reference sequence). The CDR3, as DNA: TGTGCCAGCAGCTTAGACACCGCCAACTATGGCTACACCTTC. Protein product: CASSLDTANYGYTF.

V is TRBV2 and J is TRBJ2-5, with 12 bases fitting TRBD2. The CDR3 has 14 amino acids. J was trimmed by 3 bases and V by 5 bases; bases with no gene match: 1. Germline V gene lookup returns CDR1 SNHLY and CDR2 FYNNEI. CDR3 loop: CASSRTSGKETQYF. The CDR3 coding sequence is TGTGCCAGCAGTCGGACTAGCGGGAAAGAGACCCAGTACTTC.

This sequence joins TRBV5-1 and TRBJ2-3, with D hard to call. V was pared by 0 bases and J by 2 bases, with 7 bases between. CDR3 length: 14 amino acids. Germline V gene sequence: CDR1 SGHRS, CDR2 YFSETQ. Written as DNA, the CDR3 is TGCGCCAGCAGCTTGGCCGGTCCCACAGATACGCAGTATTTT. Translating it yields CASSLAGPTDTQYF.

CDR3 nucleotide sequence: TGTGCCAGCTCACCTGACTACCTTGGGAACGAGCAGTACTTC. It specifies CASSPDYLGNEQYF. The genes are TRBV18 and TRBJ2-7; tentatively, D is TRBD2 (5 bases). The CDR3 spans 14 residues. V was shortened by 3 bases and J by 5 bases, with 14 bases between the two germline ends. Germline V CDR1 and CDR2: KGHSH, LQKENI.

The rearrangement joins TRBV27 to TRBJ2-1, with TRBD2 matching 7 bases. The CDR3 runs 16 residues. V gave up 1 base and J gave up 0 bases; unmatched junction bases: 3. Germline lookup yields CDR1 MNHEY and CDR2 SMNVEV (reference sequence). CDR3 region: CASSLWGGSSYNEQFF. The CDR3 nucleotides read TGTGCCAGCAGTTTATGGGGCGGGAGCTCCTACAATGAGCAGTTCTTC.

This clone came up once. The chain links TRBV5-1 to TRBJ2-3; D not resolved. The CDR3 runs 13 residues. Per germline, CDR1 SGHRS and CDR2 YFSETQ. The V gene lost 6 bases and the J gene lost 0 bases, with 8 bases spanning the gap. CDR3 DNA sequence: TGCGCCAGCAAAAGAGAGAGCACAGATACGCAGTATTTT. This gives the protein CASKRESTDTQYF.

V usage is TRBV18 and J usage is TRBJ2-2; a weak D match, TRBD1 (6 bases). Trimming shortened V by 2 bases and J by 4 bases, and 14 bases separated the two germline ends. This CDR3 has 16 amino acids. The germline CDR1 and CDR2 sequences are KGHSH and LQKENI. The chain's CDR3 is CASSPSWGRGTGELFF. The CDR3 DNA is TGTGCCAGCTCACCAAGCTGGGGGCGAGGCACCGGGGAGCTGTTTTTT.

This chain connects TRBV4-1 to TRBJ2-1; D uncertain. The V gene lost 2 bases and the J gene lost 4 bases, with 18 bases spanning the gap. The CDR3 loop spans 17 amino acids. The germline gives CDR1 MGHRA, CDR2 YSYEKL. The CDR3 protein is CASSQTLRQSVYNEQFF. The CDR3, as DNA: TGCGCCAGCAGCCAAACTCTTCGCCAATCTGTTTACAATGAGCAGTTCTTC.

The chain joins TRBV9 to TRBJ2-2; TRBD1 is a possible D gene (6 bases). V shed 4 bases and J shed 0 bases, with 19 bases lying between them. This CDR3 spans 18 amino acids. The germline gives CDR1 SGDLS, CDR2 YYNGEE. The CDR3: CASSTMQGFQSNTGELFF. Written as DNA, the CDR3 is TGTGCCAGCAGCACTATGCAGGGGTTTCAGTCGAACACCGGGGAGCTGTTTTTT.

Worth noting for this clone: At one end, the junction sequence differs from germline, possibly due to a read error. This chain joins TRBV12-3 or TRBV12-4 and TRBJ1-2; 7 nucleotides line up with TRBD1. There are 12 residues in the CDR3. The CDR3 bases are TGTGCCAGCAGTTCAGACAGGGTTTTTCTATACTTC. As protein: CASSSDRVFLYF.

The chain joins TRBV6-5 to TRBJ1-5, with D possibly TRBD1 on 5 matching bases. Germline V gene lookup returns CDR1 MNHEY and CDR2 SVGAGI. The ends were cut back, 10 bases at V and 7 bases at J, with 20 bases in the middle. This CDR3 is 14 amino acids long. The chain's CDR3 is CATSRGRGMQPQHF. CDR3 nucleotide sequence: TGTGCCACCTCAAGGGGAAGGGGAATGCAGCCCCAGCATTTT.

CDR3 DNA sequence: TGTGCCAGCAGCGTAGGGGTTAGCGGGAGGAGCACCGGGGAGCTGTTTTTT. This gives the protein CASSVGVSGRSTGELFF. The chain uses TRBV9 and TRBJ2-2; 10 bases align to TRBD2. The CDR3 has 17 amino acids. Unmatched junction bases numbered 6, after V lost 0 bases and J lost 4 bases. Germline V lookup: CDR1 SGDLS, CDR2 YYNGEE.

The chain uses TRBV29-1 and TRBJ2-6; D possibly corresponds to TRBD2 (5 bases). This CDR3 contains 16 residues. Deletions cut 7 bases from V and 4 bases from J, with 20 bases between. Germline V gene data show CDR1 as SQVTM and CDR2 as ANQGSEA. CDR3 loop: CSAGVGSLSGANVLTF. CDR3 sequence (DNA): TGCAGCGCCGGGGTCGGCTCACTCTCGGGGGCCAACGTCCTGACTTTC.

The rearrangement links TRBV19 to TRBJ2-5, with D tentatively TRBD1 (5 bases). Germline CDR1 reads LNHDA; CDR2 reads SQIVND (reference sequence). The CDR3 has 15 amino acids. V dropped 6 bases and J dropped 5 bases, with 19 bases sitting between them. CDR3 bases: TGTGCCAGTAGACCCACCTTTGGACATGGGGAGACCCAGTACTTC. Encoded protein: CASRPTFGHGETQYF.

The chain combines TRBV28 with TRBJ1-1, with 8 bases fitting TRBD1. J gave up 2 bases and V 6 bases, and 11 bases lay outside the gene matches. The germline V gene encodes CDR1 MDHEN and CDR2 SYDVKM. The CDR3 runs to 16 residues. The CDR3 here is CASSGLRTGINTEAFF. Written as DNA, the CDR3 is TGTGCCAGCAGCGGCCTACGGACAGGGATTAACACTGAAGCTTTCTTT.

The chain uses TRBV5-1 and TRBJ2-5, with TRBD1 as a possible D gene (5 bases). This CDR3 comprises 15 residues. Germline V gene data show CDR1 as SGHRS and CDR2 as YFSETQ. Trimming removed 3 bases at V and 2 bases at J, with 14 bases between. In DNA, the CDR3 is TGCGCCAGCAGCTCTGGGGCAGGGCTACAAGAGACCCAGTACTTC. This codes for CASSSGAGLQETQYF.

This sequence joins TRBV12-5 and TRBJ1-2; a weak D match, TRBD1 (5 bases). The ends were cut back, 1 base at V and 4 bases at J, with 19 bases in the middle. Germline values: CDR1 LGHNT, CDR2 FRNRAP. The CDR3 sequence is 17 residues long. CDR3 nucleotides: TGTGCTAGTGGTTTGGCAATCATAAGACAGTTTACCTATGGCTACACCTTC. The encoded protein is CASGLAIIRQFTYGYTF. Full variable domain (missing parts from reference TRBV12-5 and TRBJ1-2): DARVTQTPRHKVTEMGQEVTMRCQPILGHNTVFWYRQTMMQGLELLAYFRNRAPLDDSGMPKDRFSAEMPDATLATLKIQPSEPRDSAVYFCASGLAIIRQFTYGYTFGSGTRLTVV.

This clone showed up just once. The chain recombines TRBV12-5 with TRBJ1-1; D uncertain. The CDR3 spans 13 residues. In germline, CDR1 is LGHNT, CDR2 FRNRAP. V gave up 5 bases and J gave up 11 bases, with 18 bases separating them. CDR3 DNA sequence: TGTGCTAGTGGTCCGAGGGCCGGGTCCTCCGCTTTCTTT. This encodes CASGPRAGSSAFF.

The CDR3 DNA reads TGCGCCAGCAGCTTGGCCGGTATCTCCTACGAGCAGTACTTC. As protein: CASSLAGISYEQYF. This chain uses TRBV5-1 with TRBJ2-7, with D uncertain. CDR3 length equals 14 residues. From germline, CDR1 is SGHRS and CDR2 YFSETQ. Trimming took off 0 bases at V and 0 bases at J, with 7 bases between the two ends.

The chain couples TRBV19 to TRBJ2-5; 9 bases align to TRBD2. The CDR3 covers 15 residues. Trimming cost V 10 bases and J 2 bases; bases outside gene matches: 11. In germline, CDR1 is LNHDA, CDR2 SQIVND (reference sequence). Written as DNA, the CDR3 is TGTGCCACCAGTCTACTAGCGGGCCTACAAGAGACCCAGTACTTC. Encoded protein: CATSLLAGLQETQYF.

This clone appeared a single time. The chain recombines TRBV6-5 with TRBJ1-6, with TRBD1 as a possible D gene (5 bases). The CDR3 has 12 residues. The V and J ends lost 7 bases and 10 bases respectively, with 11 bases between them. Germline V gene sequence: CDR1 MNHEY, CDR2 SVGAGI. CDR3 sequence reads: CASIRVGSPLHF. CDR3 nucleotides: TGTGCCAGCATCAGGGTTGGGTCACCCCTCCACTTT.

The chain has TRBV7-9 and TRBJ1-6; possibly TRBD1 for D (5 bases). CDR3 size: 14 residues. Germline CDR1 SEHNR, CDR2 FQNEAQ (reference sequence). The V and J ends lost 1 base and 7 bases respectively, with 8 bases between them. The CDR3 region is CASSLVGGNSPLHF. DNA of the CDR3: TGTGCCAGCAGCTTAGTGGGGGGAAATTCACCCCTCCACTTT.